Listed below are T cell receptor beta chains from one sample, sequenced in a study of blood T cells in healthy people across ages. TCRdb processed the 5' RACE reads anew with MiXCR; each CDR3 protein has one entry. The sample includes 890,000 or so distinct CDR3 sequences, approximately 65% seen only once; the top ten take about 30%. The material sequenced was blood. These TCRs come from a man aged 25-45 years in good health. Both conserved end residues are part of each CDR3. The D gene is left open where the match is weak. Clone sizes are given selectively: once, few, many, or a class where the clone is expanded.

d_gene | j_gene | v_gene | abundance | len | CDR3aa | CDR3nt
TRBD1 | TRBJ2-1 | TRBV2 | - | 15 | CASRAGTGNVYEQFF | TGTGCCAGCAGAGCCGGGACAGGGAATGTATATGAGCAGTTCTTC
- | TRBJ2-7 | TRBV4-3 | - | 16 | CAGSQDIADLTYEQYF | TGCGCCGGCAGCCAAGATATTGCAGACCTCACCTACGAGCAGTACTTC
- | TRBJ2-1 | TRBV5-1 | few | 15 | CASSSETGRHNEQFF | TGCGCCAGCAGCTCGGAGACAGGAAGGCACAATGAGCAGTTCTTC
- | TRBJ2-7 | TRBV18 | - | 15 | CASSLIGGTVYEQYF | TGTGCCAGCTCACTTATTGGCGGGACAGTCTACGAGCAGTACTTC
- | TRBJ2-7 | TRBV4-3 | - | 15 | CASSQLLYGTYEQYF | TGCGCCAGCAGTCAATTACTTTATGGAACCTACGAGCAGTACTTC
- | TRBJ1-2 | TRBV27 | few | 13 | CASIITGSDGYTF | TGTGCCAGCATCATAACGGGGTCGGATGGCTACACCTTC
- | TRBJ2-6 | TRBV7-2 | few | 14 | CASSQGLGANVLTF | TGTGCCAGCAGTCAGGGGCTTGGGGCCAACGTCCTGACTTTC
- | TRBJ1-1 | TRBV20-1 | - | 16 | CSARDSRLGSNTEAFF | TGCAGTGCTAGAGATTCGAGGTTGGGGAGTAACACTGAAGCTTTCTTT
- | TRBJ2-7 | TRBV2 | - | 12 | CASTRRRVEQYF | TGTGCCAGCACTCGAAGGAGGGTCGAGCAGTACTTC
TRBD1 | TRBJ2-3 | TRBV6-5 | - | 14 | CASSFQTGRDTQYF | TGTGCCAGCAGTTTTCAGACAGGGCGGGATACGCAGTATTTT
- | TRBJ2-1 | TRBV10-3 | - | 12 | CAISARANEQFF | TGTGCCATCAGTGCTAGGGCCAATGAGCAGTTCTTC
- | TRBJ1-2 | TRBV27 | - | 15 | CASSPGGGSSGGYTF | TGTGCCAGCAGCCCCGGGGGGGGCAGTTCAGGTGGCTACACCTTC
- | TRBJ2-1 | TRBV7-9 | - | 13 | CASSLGPVNEQFF | TGTGCCAGCAGCTTAGGGCCGGTTAACGAGCAGTTCTTC
TRBD1 | TRBJ2-7 | TRBV2 | few | 14 | CASSAGTGGHEQYF | TGTGCCAGCAGTGCCGGGACAGGGGGGCACGAGCAGTACTTC
- | TRBJ1-6 | TRBV18 | - | 19 | CASSPDSPSLVTYNSPLHF | TGTGCCAGCTCGCCGGACAGTCCCAGCTTAGTCACCTATAATTCACCCCTCCACTTT
- | TRBJ1-2 | TRBV4-1 | - | 11 | CASSQNHGYTF | TGCGCCAGCAGCCAGAACCATGGCTACACCTTC
TRBD2 | TRBJ2-1 | TRBV28 | - | 16 | CASSYTSGGVHNEQFF | TGTGCCAGCAGCTACACTAGCGGGGGGGTTCACAATGAGCAGTTCTTC
- | TRBJ2-3 | TRBV7-8 | - | 15 | CASSLQLGSTDTQYF | TGTGCCAGCAGCTTACAATTGGGGAGCACAGATACGCAGTATTTT
TRBD2 | TRBJ2-7 | TRBV5-1 | - | 16 | CASSPRTSGISYEQYF | TGCGCCAGCAGCCCCCGGACTAGCGGGATATCCTACGAGCAGTACTTC
TRBD1 | TRBJ1-6 | TRBV6-1 | - | 18 | CASSRRQGRSSYNSPLHF | TGTGCCAGCAGCAGACGACAGGGGCGCAGCTCCTATAATTCACCCCTCCACTTT
- | TRBJ2-3 | TRBV6-5 | - | 13 | CASRRSVTDTQYF | TGTGCCAGCCGTCGGAGTGTCACAGATACGCAGTATTTT
- | TRBJ1-2 | TRBV25-1 | - | 13 | CASSAEDLYGYTF | TGTGCCAGCAGTGCCGAGGACCTCTATGGCTACACCTTC
- | TRBJ1-5 | TRBV9 | - | 13 | CASSDSLNKPQHF | TGTGCCAGCAGCGACTCGCTTAATAAGCCCCAGCATTTT
TRBD1 | TRBJ1-5 | TRBV12-5 | - | 16 | CASGSQDRGGNQPQHF | TGTGCTAGTGGTTCACAAGACAGGGGCGGCAATCAGCCCCAGCATTTT
- | TRBJ1-5 | TRBV20-1 | - | 13 | CSAGGAGSQPQHF | TGCAGTGCTGGCGGGGCAGGGAGTCAGCCCCAGCATTTT
- | TRBJ1-1 | TRBV5-1 | once | 14 | CASSLKGMDTEAFF | TGCGCCAGCAGCTTAAAGGGAATGGACACTGAAGCTTTCTTT
- | TRBJ2-7 | TRBV2 | many | 14 | CASRGTLLGYEQYF | TGTGCCAGCAGGGGGACCCTCCTGGGATACGAGCAGTACTTC
- | TRBJ2-3 | TRBV20-1 | - | 15 | CSANLPGLHTDTQYF | TGCAGTGCTAACCTACCGGGACTGCATACAGATACGCAGTATTTT
TRBD2 | TRBJ2-7 | TRBV7-8 | - | 16 | CASSLSFGGDDYEQYF | TGTGCCAGCAGCTTAAGTTTTGGGGGGGATGACTACGAGCAGTACTTC